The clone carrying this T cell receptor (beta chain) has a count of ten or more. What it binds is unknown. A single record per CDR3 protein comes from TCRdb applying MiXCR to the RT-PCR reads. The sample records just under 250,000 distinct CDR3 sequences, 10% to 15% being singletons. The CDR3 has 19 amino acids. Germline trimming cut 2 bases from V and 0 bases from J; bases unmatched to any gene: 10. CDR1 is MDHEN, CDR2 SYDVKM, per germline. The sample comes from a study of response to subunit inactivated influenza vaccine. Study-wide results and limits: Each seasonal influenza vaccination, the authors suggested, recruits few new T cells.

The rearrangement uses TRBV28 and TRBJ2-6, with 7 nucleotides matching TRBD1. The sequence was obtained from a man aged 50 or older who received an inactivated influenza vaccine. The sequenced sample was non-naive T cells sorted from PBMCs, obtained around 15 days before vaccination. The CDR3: CASSLVGGQQNSGANVLTF. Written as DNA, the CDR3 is TGTGCCAGCAGTTTAGTTGGGGGACAGCAGAACTCTGGGGCCAACGTCCTGACTTTC.